These T cell receptor beta chains were read from a single sample in a study of blood T cell repertoires in COVID-19. Generated by immunoSEQ multiplex PCR, the TCRdb table keeps only in-frame clones and is missing some. Counted here are under 250,000 clones, approximately 88% occurring once; the ten biggest clones make up around 3.7%. The specimen was PBMCs or T cells enriched from blood (not recorded which). The receptor set was obtained from a woman aged 25 to 39 who had been exposed to COVID-19. Each CDR3 is given with its conserved first and last residue. Each record gives: clone size, D gene, V gene, J gene, CDR3 protein, CDR3 DNA. A D gene is named only where the DNA matches it firmly. Clone sizes are given selectively: once, few, many, or a class where the clone is expanded.

-	TRBD1	TRBV6-5	TRBJ2-7	CASSDGTGVTYEQYF	TGTGCCAGCAGCGACGGGACAGGGGTTACCTACGAGCAGTACTTC
-	-	TRBV9	TRBJ2-1	CASSVLGASNEQFF	TGTGCCAGCAGCGTCTTAGGGGCGAGTAATGAGCAGTTCTTC
-	TRBD1	TRBV28	TRBJ1-4	CASSPRGQANEKLFF	TGTGCCAGCAGTCCCAGGGGACAGGCTAATGAAAAACTGTTTTTT
-	TRBD1	TRBV5-4	TRBJ1-1	CASSLGDRATEAFF	TGTGCCAGCAGCTTGGGCGACAGGGCCACTGAAGCTTTCTTT
-	-	TRBV12-3/TRBV12-4	TRBJ2-1	CASSLSYEQFF	TGTGCCAGCAGTTTAAGCTATGAGCAGTTCTTC
-	TRBD1	TRBV18	TRBJ1-3	CASSPARQGLSSGNTIYF	TGTGCCAGCTCACCCGCCCGACAGGGATTAAGCTCTGGAAACACCATATATTTT
-	-	TRBV7-2	TRBJ1-2	CASSLLDRHYGYTF	TGTGCCAGCAGCTTACTAGACAGACACTATGGCTACACCTTC
-	-	TRBV9	TRBJ1-1	CASSPGGTGLNTEAFF	TGTGCCAGCAGCCCGGGGGGGACGGGCCTTAACACTGAAGCTTTCTTT
once	-	TRBV3-1/TRBV3-2	TRBJ2-7	CASSQDGSGAYEQYF	TGTGCCAGCAGCCAAGATGGGTCAGGGGCCTACGAGCAGTACTTC
-	TRBD1	TRBV2	TRBJ2-1	CASRYTGGSSYNEQFF	TGTGCCAGCAGGTACACAGGGGGAAGCTCCTACAATGAGCAGTTCTTC
-	-	TRBV27	TRBJ2-3	CASSFGRAGTDTQYF	TGTGCCAGCAGTTTTGGACGAGCGGGCACAGATACGCAGTATTTT
once	TRBD1	TRBV6-6	TRBJ2-7	CASSGQGVVYEQYF	TGTGCCAGCAGTGGACAGGGGGTGGTCTACGAGCAGTACTTC
-	TRBD1	TRBV4-1	TRBJ2-2	CASSARQGNTGELFF	TGCGCCAGCAGTGCGAGACAGGGAAACACCGGGGAGCTGTTTTTT
-	TRBD1	TRBV7-9	TRBJ1-1	CASSSSTGMNTEAFF	TGTGCCAGCAGCTCGTCGACAGGGATGAACACTGAAGCTTTCTTT
-	TRBD2	TRBV4-1	TRBJ2-2	CASSQDPHRLAANTGELFF	TGCGCCAGCAGCCAAGATCCGCACCGTCTAGCGGCGAACACCGGGGAGCTGTTTTTT
-	-	TRBV15	TRBJ1-4	CATRSGRGSEKLFF	TGTGCCACCAGGTCAGGAAGGGGGTCTGAAAAACTGTTTTTT
-	TRBD2	TRBV5-1	TRBJ2-2	CASSLSHGTSTGELFF	TGCGCCAGCAGCTTGTCTCACGGGACTAGTACCGGGGAGCTGTTTTTT
-	-	TRBV3-1/TRBV3-2	TRBJ2-2	CASSLPTGTNTGELFF	TGTGCCAGCAGCCTACCAACGGGGACGAACACCGGGGAGCTGTTTTTT
-	-	TRBV28	TRBJ1-1	CASSSDGGFTEAFF	TGTGCCAGCAGTTCGGACGGGGGGTTTACTGAAGCTTTCTTT
-	-	TRBV7-9	TRBJ1-3	CASSLWGDSGNTIYF	TGTGCCAGCAGCTTATGGGGAGACTCTGGAAACACCATATATTTT
-	TRBD1	TRBV13	TRBJ1-3	CASSSADRGNTIYF	TGTGCCAGCAGCTCAGCGGACAGGGGAAACACCATATATTTT
-	-	TRBV11-2	TRBJ2-2	CASSLSASGAGELFF	TGTGCCAGCAGCTTATCCGCATCGGGGGCCGGGGAGCTGTTTTTT
-	TRBD1	TRBV27	TRBJ2-1	CASTHLGTGYNEQFF	TGTGCCAGCACCCACCTCGGGACAGGGTACAATGAGCAGTTCTTC
-	TRBD1	TRBV7-9	TRBJ1-2	CASRARDSPNYGYTF	TGTGCCAGCAGAGCCCGGGACAGCCCTAACTATGGCTACACCTTC
-	TRBD2	TRBV10-2	TRBJ2-3	CAIRTSGSGADTQYF	TGCGCCATTAGGACTAGCGGGAGTGGTGCAGATACGCAGTATTTT
-	-	TRBV10-2	TRBJ1-2	CATSVRGTGGYTF	TGCGCCACCTCCGTCCGGGGTACGGGTGGCTACACCTTC
-	TRBD1	TRBV28	TRBJ1-5	CASSDRGRQPQHF	TGTGCCAGCAGCGACAGGGGGAGGCAGCCCCAGCATTTT
-	-	TRBV5-1	TRBJ1-1	CASSLDGQGLNTEAFF	TGCGCCAGCAGCTTGGATGGGCAGGGTTTGAACACTGAAGCTTTCTTT
-	-	TRBV11-2	TRBJ2-7	CASRFSGGGEQYF	TGTGCCAGCAGATTTAGCGGCGGCGGCGAGCAGTACTTC
-	TRBD2	TRBV27	TRBJ2-3	CASSLLGTTDTQYF	TGTGCCAGCAGTTTATTGGGGACTACTGATACGCAGTATTTT
-	-	TRBV19	TRBJ1-5	CASSTGVFDSNQPQHF	TGTGCCAGTAGTACAGGGGTATTTGATAGCAATCAGCCCCAGCATTTT
-	TRBD1	TRBV29-1	TRBJ2-7	CSALTRDRGYEQYF	TGCAGCGCTCTCACCAGGGACAGGGGATACGAGCAGTACTTC
-	-	TRBV7-2	TRBJ2-1	CASSLVAGSYNEQFF	TGTGCCAGCAGCTTAGTGGCGGGATCCTACAATGAGCAGTTCTTC
once	-	TRBV28	TRBJ1-5	CASSLPVGGVSNQPQHF	TGTGCCAGCAGTTTACCCGTCGGGGGGGTTAGCAATCAGCCCCAGCATTTT
-	TRBD2	TRBV3-1/TRBV3-2	TRBJ2-7	CASSQDVTSGSYEQYF	TGTGCCAGCAGCCAAGATGTGACTAGCGGTTCCTACGAGCAGTACTTC
-	-	TRBV10-3	TRBJ1-4	CAISVGNRYNEKLFF	TGTGCCATCAGTGTCGGAAACAGATATAATGAAAAACTGTTTTTT
-	-	TRBV27	TRBJ2-7	CASRGGSYEQYF	TGTGCCAGCCGAGGAGGGTCCTACGAGCAGTACTTC
-	-	TRBV18	TRBJ1-5	CASSLSLYQPQHF	TGTGCCAGCTCACTTTCTCTTTATCAGCCCCAGCATTTT
-	-	TRBV30	TRBJ1-1	CAWSGGGHTEAFF	TGTGCCTGGAGTGGAGGGGGTCACACTGAAGCTTTCTTT
once	-	TRBV30	TRBJ1-1	CAWSVPGRGNTEAFF	TGTGCCTGGAGTGTACCGGGGAGGGGAAACACTGAAGCTTTCTTT
-	-	TRBV15	TRBJ1-4	CATNQGTNEKLFF	TGTGCCACCAACCAGGGAACTAATGAAAAACTGTTTTTT
-	-	TRBV5-5	TRBJ1-1	CASSSSRGNTEAFF	TGTGCCAGCAGCTCCTCGCGGGGGAACACTGAAGCTTTCTTT
-	TRBD1	TRBV7-8	TRBJ1-5	CASSLGFRGDQPQHF	TGTGCCAGCAGCTTAGGCTTCAGGGGGGATCAGCCCCAGCATTTT
-	TRBD2	TRBV11-2	TRBJ2-2	CASSLGLLAPGDTGELFF	TGTGCCAGCAGCTTAGGGCTACTAGCGCCTGGGGACACCGGGGAGCTGTTTTTT
-	-	TRBV5-4	TRBJ1-3	CASSYQGYTIYF	TGTGCCAGCAGTTACCAGGGTTACACCATATATTTT